This TCR beta chain originates from a study of PD-L1 blockade in urothelial cancer. Time point noted: pretreatment peripheral blood. Germline V CDR1 and CDR2: SGDLS, YYNGEE. CDR3 length equals 14 residues. V lost 4 bases, J lost 1 base, and 9 bases lay in between. The sample holds a few counts of this clone. The assay was immunoSEQ multiplex PCR, and TCRdb's table has in-frame clones only and misses some. The sample includes 84,000 or so clones, more than 75% of them seen just once. The clonotype comes from a man in his fifties or sixties with urothelial cancer. This chain links TRBV9 with TRBJ1-5; D is perhaps TRBD1 (5 bases). The sequenced sample was PBMCs, obtained around atezolizumab (anti-PD-L1) treatment. CDR3: CASSLGGSNQPQHF. CDR3 nucleotide sequence: TGTGCCAGCAGCCTGGGGGGAAGCAATCAGCCCCAGCATTTT. The variable domain in full, completed from reference TRBV9 and TRBJ1-5, reads DSGVTQTPKHLITATGQRVTLRCSPRSGDLSVYWYQQSLDQGLQFLIQYYNGEERAKGNILERFSAQQFPDLHSELNLSSLELGDSALYFCASSLGGSNQPQHFGDGTRLSIL.